Below, 19 T cell receptor beta chains from the same sample are listed, as sequenced in a study of Graves' ophthalmopathy and Graves' hyperthyroidism. RNA transcripts yielded amplified TCR beta CDR3 regions. RT-PCR in the first round used HTBI primers; a second-round multiplex PCR followed. Each CDR3 protein is one row after TCRdb ran MiXCR on the multiplex PCR reads. There are about 480,000 distinct CDR3 sequences in the sample; under 15% occur only once, and around 9.8% lies in the top ten. The sequenced sample consisted of blood. These receptors were collected from a woman in her twenties or thirties with Graves' ophthalmopathy.

V usage is TRBV30 and J usage is TRBJ1-1; D call uncertain. V dropped 0 bases and J dropped 12 bases, with 14 bases sitting between them. This CDR3 is 12 amino acids long. Germline V gives CDR1 GTSNPN, CDR2 SVGIG (reference sequence). For the CDR3, the DNA is TGTGCCTGGAGTGTCCACGCAACGGTCCCTTTCTTT. Translation gives CAWSVHATVPFF.

This clonotype was seen many times. The CDR3 DNA follows: TGTGCCTGGAGTTCCCTTACCCTTGGGGGTTCACCCCTCCACTTT. Translation: CAWSSLTLGGSPLHF. The chain uses TRBV30 and TRBJ1-6, with D perhaps matching TRBD1 (5 bases). Trimming took off 2 bases at V and 9 bases at J, with 17 bases between the two ends. The CDR3 runs to 15 residues. CDR1 is GTSNPN, CDR2 SVGIG, per germline (reference sequence).

This chain uses TRBV3-1 with TRBJ2-7, with 11 bases that match TRBD1. J lost 4 bases, V lost 3 bases, and 8 bases had no gene match. Germline V gives CDR1 LGHDT, CDR2 YNNKEL (reference sequence). The CDR3 is 16 residues long. Here the CDR3 reads CASSQLPGQGVYEQYF. CDR3 nucleotides: TGTGCCAGCAGCCAGCTGCCGGGACAGGGGGTTTACGAGCAGTACTTC.

V gene TRBV30 combines with J gene TRBJ2-5; D might be TRBD1 (7 bases). The CDR3 extends over 13 amino acids. Germline CDR1 and CDR2: GTSNPN and SVGIG (reference sequence). V dropped 4 bases and J dropped 5 bases, with 14 bases sitting between them. Here the CDR3 DNA reads TGTGCCTGGAAGGAGGGGGCGGAGGAGACCCAGTACTTC. This codes for CAWKEGAEETQYF. The complete variable domain, with remaining parts taken from reference TRBV30 and TRBJ2-5, reads SQTIHQWPATLVQPVGSPLSLECTVEGTSNPNLYWYRQAAGRGLQLLFYSVGIGQISSEVPQNLSASRPQDRQFILSSKKLLLSDSGFYLCAWKEGAEETQYFGPGTRLLVL.

The chain recombines TRBV12-3 or TRBV12-4 with TRBJ1-1; D might be TRBD1 (6 bases). The V end was cut by 6 bases, the J end by 8 bases, with 16 bases between. This CDR3 spans 13 amino acids. For the CDR3, the DNA is TGTGCCAGCAGCCCTATGAGTAGGGGGGAAGCTTTCTTT. The encoded protein is CASSPMSRGEAFF.

This clonotype appeared a few times. The CDR3 loop reads CASSLDRTVGELFF. CDR3 bases: TGTGCCAGCAGCTTAGATCGGACCGTCGGGGAGCTGTTTTTT. This chain uses TRBV11-2 with TRBJ2-2, with unresolved D. Germline assignment: CDR1 SGHAT and CDR2 FQNNGV. The V and J ends lost 0 bases and 7 bases respectively, with 9 bases between them. This CDR3 has 14 amino acids.

In its sample, this clonotype was seen many times. The V gene is TRBV11-1, the J gene TRBJ2-7, with a tentative D call TRBD2 (7 bases). V dropped 5 bases and J dropped 2 bases, with 19 bases sitting between them. The germline CDR1 and CDR2 sequences are SGHAT and FQDESV (reference sequence). The CDR3 is 16 amino acids. The CDR3 is CASSPDRRGSPYEQYF. CDR3 bases: TGTGCCAGCAGCCCAGACAGGCGGGGGTCCCCCTACGAGCAGTACTTC.

This clonotype occurred many times. This sequence joins TRBV28 and TRBJ2-2; D is unresolved. The V and J ends lost 7 bases and 4 bases respectively, with 10 bases between them. The CDR3 contains 13 residues. Germline values: CDR1 MDHEN, CDR2 SYDVKM. The CDR3, as DNA: TGTGCCAGCAAACCCGACACCACCGGGGAGCTGTTTTTT. Amino acids: CASKPDTTGELFF.

The chain carries TRBV7-9 and TRBJ2-2, with 7 bases aligning to TRBD2. This CDR3 region has 16 residues. The germline gives CDR1 SEHNR, CDR2 FQNEAQ (reference sequence). The ends lost 0 bases at V and 5 bases at J; junction bases unmatched: 6. CDR3 in DNA: TGTGCCAGCAGCTTAGCGGCGGGGGTCGGTACCGGGGAGCTGTTTTTT. Amino acid sequence: CASSLAAGVGTGELFF.

This clonotype appeared many times. The J gene is TRBJ1-1, the V gene TRBV19; 9 bases map to TRBD1. Trimming cost V 4 bases and J 4 bases; bases outside gene matches: 10. CDR1 is LNHDA and CDR2 is SQIVND in the germline V gene (reference sequence). CDR3 length equals 16 residues. In DNA, the CDR3 is TGTGCCAGTAGTACCTCTTGGGACAGGGTGTTCACTGAAGCTTTCTTT. Its protein is CASSTSWDRVFTEAFF.

This clonotype was counted ten times or more. V is TRBV12-5 and J is TRBJ2-5; TRBD2 matches at 7 bases. With 6 bases clipped from V and 5 bases from J, the junction kept 15 bases outside the gene matches. The CDR3 extends over 16 amino acids. Germline CDR1 reads LGHNT; CDR2 reads FRNRAP. The CDR3 DNA follows: TGTGCTAGTGGACGGACTAGTGGTAACGCTTGGGAGACCCAGTACTTC. This encodes CASGRTSGNAWETQYF.

V usage is TRBV6-2 or TRBV6-3 and J usage is TRBJ1-5; D is ambiguous. V was clipped by 2 bases and J by 7 bases, with 12 bases between them. This CDR3 has 14 residues. Germline V gives CDR1 MNHEY, CDR2 SVGEGT. CDR3 coding DNA: TGTGCCAGCAGTTACGATGGCGGAAGACAGCCCCAGCATTTT. This codes for CASSYDGGRQPQHF.

This clonotype has a count of ten or more. The chain joins TRBV6-2 or TRBV6-3 to TRBJ2-7, with 10 bases fitting TRBD2. Germline V gives CDR1 MNHEY, CDR2 SVGEGT. The junction had 0 bases not matched to a gene; V was cut back by 2 bases and J by 2 bases. This CDR3 is 14 amino acids long. The CDR3 DNA is TGTGCCAGCAGTTACACTAGCGGGGCCTACGAGCAGTACTTC. Residues: CASSYTSGAYEQYF.

There are a few counts of this clonotype. The chain has TRBV3-1 and TRBJ2-7; 8 bases agree with TRBD1. Trimming at V came to 0 bases and at J to 4 bases, leaving 5 bases not matched to a gene. The germline V gene encodes CDR1 LGHDT and CDR2 YNNKEL (reference sequence). This CDR3 is 15 amino acids long. The CDR3 spells CASSQETGGVYEQYF. CDR3 sequence (DNA): TGTGCCAGCAGCCAAGAAACAGGGGGAGTTTACGAGCAGTACTTC.

This clonotype has a count of ten or more. The chain recombines TRBV2 with TRBJ2-5; D remains unclear. The CDR3 contains 15 residues. Trimming shortened V by 6 bases and J by 2 bases, and 16 bases separated the two germline ends. Germline V gene lookup returns CDR1 SNHLY and CDR2 FYNNEI. The CDR3 bases are TGTGCCAGCAGGCCTCCCGACACAGTTCAAGAGACCCAGTACTTC. It specifies CASRPPDTVQETQYF.

The CDR3 DNA follows: TGTGCCAGCAGCCCCTCCCGACGAGGGGGCCCTGGCACCGGGGAGCTGTTTTTT. Its translation: CASSPSRRGGPGTGELFF. The chain carries TRBV3-1 and TRBJ2-2, with 7 nucleotides matching TRBD1. The V segment lost 4 bases and the J segment 4 bases; nucleotides outside the gene matches: 15. This CDR3 has 18 amino acids. The germline V gene encodes CDR1 LGHDT and CDR2 YNNKEL (reference sequence).

This clonotype occurred many times. V and J are TRBV12-3 or TRBV12-4 and TRBJ1-3; a weak D match, TRBD1 (5 bases). This CDR3 is built from 15 residues. Between the trimmed V and J ends, which lost 6 bases and 0 bases, there was a span of 12 bases. The CDR3 DNA reads as TGTGCCAGCAGGACAGACGGTAGCTCTGGAAACACCATATATTTT. It codes for CASRTDGSSGNTIYF.

In its sample, this clonotype was seen many times. Here the CDR3 DNA reads TGTGCCAGCAGCGGCCGGGCCGATAATTCACCCCTCCACTTT. It is translated as CASSGRADNSPLHF. The chain recombines TRBV7-6 with TRBJ1-6; D gene ambiguous. CDR3 length: 14 residues. Trimming stripped 5 bases from V and 5 bases from J, with 10 bases between. From germline, CDR1 is SGHVS and CDR2 FNYEAQ.

As to this clonotype: This may arise from a read error, as a much more abundant clone is one base away. The J gene is TRBJ2-7, the V gene TRBV11-3; D not certain. Per the germline V gene, CDR1 is SGHNT and CDR2 is YENEEA. This CDR3 comprises 14 residues. CDR3 in DNA: TGTGCCATCAGCTTAGTCGGTCACTCCTACGAGCAGTACTTC. Protein product: CAISLVGHSYEQYF.